Below, one T cell receptor (beta chain) is given with its context. The antigen it binds to is not known. Base-call qualities are not available, and no considerably larger clone is one nucleotide away. The data were taken from a study of cytomegalovirus exposure and HLA in healthy donors (dated by TCRdb to 2017 to 2019). With respect to the entire study: According to an earlier analysis of 550 to 750 of the donors, 200 million or so T cells yielded 117 million unique TCR beta sequences and about 300 Gb of sequence data. HLA typing covered class I and class II loci at four-digit resolution. Typing coverage differed by locus: A, B, C, DRB1 and DQB1 were typed in roughly 629-630 donors, DQA1 in 500 to 550, DPA1 in some 610, and DPB1 in just under 480. Of the 398 genotyped donors, 70% to 90% were placed in the genetic ancestry cluster associated with self-reported Caucasian donors. Rather than drawing on any new phenotypic data, the later analysis identified candidate immune exposures from TCR beta sequences and the way those sequences occurred across donors. Using immunosequencing, the study profiled T cell repertoires from roughly 650 subjects and related those repertoires to cytomegalovirus serostatus. The aim of the study was to test whether cataloging public T cell receptors could identify signatures of past pathogen exposure. Approximately 300 gigabases of sequencing data and around 80 million unique TCR sequences made up an early release that covered approximately 700 HLA-typed donors. A later analysis re-analyzed previously published TCR beta repertoires from approximately 700 donors and added high-resolution HLA genotyping to study TCR occurrence patterns. Every discovery cohort repertoire had been produced on one sequencing platform. Donor age, sex, ethnicity and CMV serostatus were compiled together with the repertoire data. Across about 370 genotyped donors of the cohort, an average of approximately 240,000 unique TCR beta nucleotide sequences per donor were sequenced, and 15% to 20% of those sequences were non-productive. High-throughput TCR immunosequencing, statistical association of individual TCRs with disease status, and machine learning were combined to predict cytomegalovirus infection status. A later genetic analysis took genome-wide SNP genotypes for about 65% of the 666 donors and used that subset as a discovery cohort. About five DR-DQ haplotypes were handled as single units for association and clustering because linkage in the cohort was strong. An earlier analysis of nearly 600 of the donors applied high-throughput TCR beta sequencing to assess whether each TCR beta V gene segment acted as functional or pseudogenic. Besides the first cohort of 666 subjects, a separate validation cohort made up of some 110 different subjects was used. What the work shows at the level of the full study, not this receptor alone: The study gave a list of about 150 TCR beta chains associated with cytomegalovirus. Specific HLA alleles were associated with some 15,000 TCR beta sequences at a false discovery rate of 0.05 in a later analysis. Correlated functional status among segregating V segments might reflect linkage disequilibrium, but an unknown experimental factor could not be ruled out. In a later analysis, TCR association rates were found to vary across HLA loci, with the most associated TCRs seen for DRB1 alleles and the fewest for HLA-C alleles. A group of highly shared sequence variants was considered likely to be a technical artifact of the sequencing pipeline. The earlier analysis of approximately 590 of the donors excluded some 15 rarely observed V segments, including chromosome 9 orphons, because counts were too low. Presence/absence analyses assumed roughly uniform sequencing depth across donors, an assumption that may not hold. The only immune exposure information available for the cohort was CMV serostatus. An association between a missense DCLRE1C variant and V-gene and J-gene trimming of TCR beta chains was found in a later genetic analysis and replicated in an independent cohort. Because the 87-base-pair reads could not distinguish some IMGT-functional V segments, including TRBV6-2 and TRBV6-3, those segments were excluded. The authors suggested that the approach could potentially be extended to other disease states and immunological phenotypes. In this cohort, only TCR beta chains were sequenced, and detectable features were limited by the absence of alpha or paired-chain data. While some public TCRs were present in many individuals, most TCR sequences turned up only very rarely across donors. In an earlier analysis of about 550 of the donors, most TCR beta V segments were observed in productive rearrangements about 87% or about 30% of the time, broadly matching IMGT annotations. The classifier was reported to diagnose cytomegalovirus status with high specificity and sensitivity in both the original cohort and the validation cohort. According to a later genetic analysis, donors in an Asian-associated ancestry cluster had fewer N-insertions in productive TCRs than the approximately 710-donor mean. Compared with equally common non-associated chains, HLA-associated TCR beta chains in a later analysis were more clonally expanded and had lower generation probabilities. A later analysis reported that several top co-occurrence clusters appeared linked to parvovirus B19, influenza, CMV and Epstein-Barr virus. A further reported finding was that TCR beta sequences accurately predicted the HLA-A and HLA-B alleles for most subjects in the first cohort. In vitro tests confirmed that a few of the cytomegalovirus-associated TCR beta chains recognize cytomegalovirus antigens. In a later analysis, most CMV-associated TCR beta chains were found to appear HLA-restricted, with HLA associations seemingly driven largely by CMV exposure. When HLA alleles, especially DR and DQ, strongly co-occurred, TCR associations were difficult to assign to individual alleles. HLA typing was unavailable for some donors at each locus, so association tests used only the typed subset.

Cut back by 7 bases and 3 bases, the V and J ends lie 10 bases apart. According to the germline V gene, CDR1 reads SNHLY and CDR2 reads FYNNEI. The CDR3 contains 12 residues, cysteine and phenylalanine counted. The retained sequence is limited to the CDR3, 36 bases, with the frame set at the first base. The method was the immunoSEQ multiplex PCR assay. The multiplex PCR relied on a mix of 60 forward primers for TCR Vbeta segments and 13 reverse primers for TCR Jbeta segments. Amplification of the CDR3 region of rearranged TCR beta genes was performed with a multiplex PCR assay on genomic DNA. Amplified TCR beta libraries were sequenced as 87-base-pair reads on the Illumina HiSeq System. The paper's processing steps were these. A later analysis counted some 80 million unique TCR beta chains across the 640 or so repertoires, and around 12 million of these chains were shared by at least two donors. To remove PCR and sequencing errors, raw reads were error-corrected and collapsed into unique sequences using a nearest-neighbor algorithm that merged closely related sequences. Alignment of CDR3 sequences to IMGT reference sequences was used to assign V, D and J gene segments. For a sequence to be retained, at least a six-nucleotide match to both a V gene segment and a J gene segment was required. Rearrangements were called productive when the CDR3 lacked stop codons and stayed in frame with V and J; all others were non-productive. Following IMGT convention, CDR3 was defined as the stretch from the second conserved V-encoded cysteine to the conserved J-encoded phenylalanine. In an earlier analysis of 500 to 650 of the donors, sequences lacking an unambiguous match to a single V gene segment were excluded. An earlier analysis of 587 of the donors called V segments functional above 56.7% productive rearrangements and segregating when the between-donor standard deviation exceeded 5%. A statistical classification framework was developed to diagnose cytomegalovirus status using the catalog of TCR beta chain sequences. In a later analysis, TCR nucleotide sequences were compared against IMGT/GENE-DB human TR gene sequences so that V and J genes could be assigned. A later analysis assigned CDR3 sequences and most-parsimonious VDJ recombination scenarios with the TCRdist pipeline. A later analysis defined each TCR beta chain by its CDR3 amino acid sequence plus V-gene family, and excluded reads lacking a unique V-gene family. In a later analysis, 450 to 600 highly shared, low-generation-probability nucleotide sequences were removed to address suspected cross-contamination and a sequencing artifact. For each public chain, a later analysis derived a clonal expansion index from normalized ranks of inferred template counts within each repertoire. Generation probabilities in a later analysis came from a VDJ recombination model fitted to out-of-frame rearrangements, and those results were checked against IGoR. Hypergeometric tests were used in a later analysis to score TCR-TCR, TCR-HLA and TCR-CMV co-occurrence, with a repertoire-size bias correction applied to the TCR pairs. To estimate false discovery rates, a later analysis permuted the HLA or CMV assignments 20 times. A later analysis grouped co-occurring TCRs with DBSCAN, adding TCRdist sequence similarity when clustering within HLA-allele-positive subsets. Repertoires with fewer than 30,000 or more than 120,000 public chains, plus five repertoires with anomalous nucleotide sharing, were excluded from co-occurrence clustering. In its TCRdb copy, this immuneACCESS table keeps in-frame sequences only and misses some clones. Where compared with another copy, unresolved V genes explain less than half of these, and the others have no known cause. Clonal size and the V and J genes are those of that table, whereas D and trimming came from the DNA. Across this sample there are under 250,000 clones, with 65% to 85% seen only once. About 1.7% of the sample lies in the top ten.

The cohort consisted of hundreds of healthy bone marrow donors. All cohort members were sampled while nominally healthy, although unrecorded immune exposures were likely present. The donor tested CMV seronegative, placing the donor among the 350 or so seronegative members of the cohort. Each donor provided a peripheral blood sample, and peripheral blood mononuclear cells were used for TCR beta sequencing. The Qiagen DNeasy Blood Extraction Kit was used to extract genomic DNA from the blood cell samples. The chain employs TRBV2 and TRBJ2-7; the D segment could be TRBD2, given 5 matching bases. Sequenced input: PBMCs. The clonotype originates from a man aged 45-65 years in good health and CMV-seronegative. The CDR3 reads as follows: CASNEGGYEQYF. Here is the DNA: TGTGCCAGCAACGAGGGCGGCTACGAGCAGTACTTC.